This passage covers 30 T cell receptor beta chains from one sample sequenced in a study of regulatory T cells in long-lasting Graves disease. This sample's time point: newly diagnosed GD, antithyroid drugs for less than 3 months. After RNA was extracted from PBMCs, the TCR library was made from it. iRepertoire HTBI primers and Arm-PCR of CDR3 regions built TCR beta libraries. MiXCR, applied by TCRdb to the multiplex PCR reads, yields one record per CDR3 protein. The repertoire holds 400,000 to 500,000 distinct CDR3 sequences, 16% seen once, with approximately 12% in the top ten. The same sample was also used in a study of T cells in Graves' hyperthyroidism and ophthalmopathy.

This material consisted of peripheral blood mononuclear cells (PBMCs), taken at new diagnosis, from a patient treated with antithyroid drugs. These receptors all stem from a woman aged 25 to 39 with Graves disease.

As concerns this clonotype: A far larger clone is off by one base, so a read error is likely. The chain links TRBV11-2 to TRBJ2-4; weak D call: TRBD1 (6 bases). V lost 0 bases and J 13 bases, leaving 22 bases between the germline ends. The CDR3 is made up of 16 amino acids. The germline V gene has CDR1 SGHAT and CDR2 FQNNGV. This CDR3 reads CASSLELQGRDNEQYF. CDR3 in DNA: TGTGCCAGCAGCTTAGAATTGCAGGGTCGGGACAATGAGCAGTACTTC.

In its sample, this clonotype was seen many times. This chain joins TRBV13 and TRBJ2-1, with TRBD2 identical over 14 bases. Germline loops: CDR1 PRHDT, CDR2 FYEKMQ (reference sequence). The CDR3 is made up of 15 amino acids. V was pared by 4 bases and J by 7 bases, with 3 bases of the junction left unmatched. The CDR3, as DNA: TGTGCCAGCAGCTCGGGACTAGCGGGAGATAATGAGCAGTTCTTC. Protein: CASSSGLAGDNEQFF. Variable domain in full (rest from reference TRBV13 and TRBJ2-1): AAGVIQSPRHLIKEKRETATLKCYPIPRHDTVYWYQQGPGQDPQFLISFYEKMQSDKGSIPDRFSAQQFSDYHSELNMSSLELGDSALYFCASSSGLAGDNEQFFGPGTRLTVL.

This clonotype was seen at least ten times. V gene TRBV15 combines with J gene TRBJ2-7, with TRBD2 identical over 11 bases. Germline CDR1 reads LNHNV; CDR2 reads YYDKDF (reference sequence). Trimming cost V 5 bases and J 3 bases; bases outside gene matches: 6. The CDR3 consists of 15 residues. This chain's CDR3 is CATSLLAGGYYEQYF. CDR3 DNA sequence: TGTGCCACCAGCCTCCTAGCGGGAGGTTACTACGAGCAGTACTTC.

As to this clonotype: Given the absence of the conserved phenylalanine or tryptophan at the CDR3 end, a read error is likely. The rearrangement links TRBV4-1 to TRBJ1-1; D ambiguous. Trimming took 1 base from V and 1 from J, leaving 7 bases between them. The CDR3 is 14 residues long. Germline V gene sequence: CDR1 MGHRA, CDR2 YSYEKL. The CDR3 is CASSQGRWNTEAFS. CDR3 coding DNA: TGCGCCAGCAGCCAAGGACGGTGGAACACTGAAGCTTTCTCT.

The V gene is TRBV11-2, the J gene TRBJ2-5; 13 bases agree with TRBD2. The V and J ends lost 5 bases and 5 bases, in that order; junction bases with no gene match: 5. CDR3 size: 15 residues. Germline CDR1 reads SGHAT; CDR2 reads FQNNGV. The CDR3 DNA reads as TGTGCCAGCAGCAGGACTAGCGGGAGTTATGAGACCCAGTACTTC. Translating gives CASSRTSGSYETQYF.

This clonotype was seen more than once but under ten times. V and J are TRBV5-5 and TRBJ1-2, with 12 bases matching TRBD1. The V gene's germline CDR1 is SGHKS and CDR2 YYEKEE (reference sequence). V trimming: 3 bases; J trimming: 6 bases; junction bases outside the gene matches: 6. The CDR3 runs to 15 residues. This CDR3 reads CASSSAGTGGDGYTF. The CDR3 DNA sequence: TGTGCCAGCAGCTCTGCCGGGACAGGGGGCGATGGCTACACCTTC.

In nucleotides, the CDR3 is TGTGCCAGCAGCCAAACTAGCGGGAGGGCCTCTGACGAGCAGTACTTC. Protein product: CASSQTSGRASDEQYF. The chain combines TRBV3-1 with TRBJ2-7; 13 bases fit TRBD2. This CDR3 region has 16 residues. V trimming: 2 bases; J trimming: 5 bases; junction bases outside the gene matches: 6. Germline V lookup: CDR1 LGHDT, CDR2 YNNKEL (reference sequence).

V is TRBV6-1 and J is TRBJ1-1; no reliable D call. Germline V gene lookup returns CDR1 MNHNS and CDR2 SASEGT. The V and J ends lost 8 bases and 11 bases respectively, with 12 bases between them. The CDR3 consists of 10 residues. CDR3 nucleotide sequence: TGTGCCAGCTCCTTCCTGGGGGCTTTCTTT. As protein: CASSFLGAFF.

This clonotype has just a few counts. This chain uses TRBV18 with TRBJ2-1; D uncertain. CDR1 and CDR2 (germline): KGHSH, LQKENI. The V end was cut by 4 bases, the J end by 8 bases, with 9 bases between. There are 12 residues in the CDR3. This CDR3 reads CASSLSAYEQFF. CDR3 DNA sequence: TGTGCCAGCTCACTTTCCGCCTATGAGCAGTTCTTC.

The chain joins TRBV13 to TRBJ2-2; no clear D. This CDR3 spans 14 amino acids. The V gene lost 5 bases and the J gene lost 4 bases, with 11 bases spanning the gap. The V gene's germline CDR1 is PRHDT and CDR2 FYEKMQ (reference sequence). CDR3 sequence reads: CASSLEVGTGELFF. The DNA for the CDR3 is TGTGCCAGCAGCCTCGAAGTGGGCACCGGGGAGCTGTTTTTT.

V is TRBV7-2 and J is TRBJ2-7, with TRBD2 identical over 10 bases. CDR1 is SGHTA and CDR2 is FQGNSA in the germline V gene. The CDR3 spans 13 residues. Unmatched junction bases numbered 8, after V lost 5 bases and J lost 10 bases. The CDR3: CASSPGQREGQYF. CDR3 DNA sequence: TGTGCCAGCAGCCCCGGACAGCGGGAGGGCCAGTACTTC.

This clonotype came up a few times. The chain joins TRBV10-3 to TRBJ2-7, with D possibly matching TRBD2 (6 bases). This CDR3 comprises 16 residues. V dropped 0 bases and J dropped 2 bases, with 14 bases sitting between them. The germline gives CDR1 ENHRY, CDR2 SYGVKD. CDR3 sequence (DNA): TGTGCCATCAGTGAGTCGAGTGGGACTGCTGCCTACGAGCAGTACTTC. As protein: CAISESSGTAAYEQYF.

This chain links TRBV19 with TRBJ1-1, with D maybe TRBD1 (5 bases). V was shortened by 3 bases and J by 0 bases, with 14 bases between the two germline ends. CDR3 size: 16 residues. Germline lookup yields CDR1 LNHDA and CDR2 SQIVND (reference sequence). CDR3 loop: CASSIRALGMNTEAFF. CDR3 nucleotides: TGTGCCAGTAGTATCAGGGCCCTAGGAATGAACACTGAAGCTTTCTTT.

This sequence joins TRBV4-1 and TRBJ1-5; TRBD1 matches 8 bases. V was clipped by 1 base and J by 5 bases; unmatched bases: 7. The CDR3 consists of 16 residues. Germline lookup yields CDR1 MGHRA and CDR2 YSYEKL. The CDR3 loop reads CASSQVIDRGYQPQHF. As DNA, the CDR3 is TGCGCCAGCAGCCAAGTGATCGACAGGGGATATCAGCCCCAGCATTTT.

This clonotype has only a few counts. The V gene is TRBV7-2, the J gene TRBJ2-5, with 9 bases matching TRBD1. The length of the CDR3 is 15 residues. The V gene end was trimmed by 5 bases and the J gene end by 0 bases; junction bases not matched to a gene: 4. CDR1 is SGHTA and CDR2 is FQGNSA in the germline V gene. The CDR3 protein is CASSRGQGHQETQYF. CDR3 in DNA: TGTGCCAGCAGCCGGGGACAGGGCCACCAAGAGACCCAGTACTTC. The complete variable domain, with remaining parts taken from reference TRBV7-2 and TRBJ2-5, reads GAGVSQSPSNKVTEKGKDVELRCDPISGHTALYWYRQSLGQGLEFLIYFQGNSAPDKSGLPSDRFSAERTGGSVSTLTIQRTQQEDSAVYLCASSRGQGHQETQYFGPGTRLLVL.

This clonotype was observed a handful of times. The rearrangement joins TRBV19 to TRBJ2-1; TRBD2 aligns across 9 bases. In germline, CDR1 is LNHDA, CDR2 SQIVND (reference sequence). This CDR3 contains 15 residues. V was clipped by 5 bases and J by 2 bases; unmatched bases: 4. This chain's CDR3 is CASSRLAGTYNEQFF. For the CDR3, the DNA is TGTGCCAGTAGTCGGCTAGCGGGGACCTACAATGAGCAGTTCTTC.

There are a few counts of this clonotype. A much larger clone sits a single nucleotide away, making a read error possible. The rearrangement links TRBV13 to TRBJ2-1; 7 bases are a match to TRBD2. CDR1 is PRHDT, CDR2 FYEKMQ, per germline (reference sequence). CDR3 length equals 14 residues. V gave up 3 bases and J gave up 9 bases; unmatched junction bases: 8. The CDR3 DNA reads TGTGCCAGCAGCTTTGGGACTAAAGGGCGTGAGCAGTTCTTC. As protein: CASSFGTKGREQFF.

This clonotype was recorded at least ten times. This chain uses TRBV28 with TRBJ2-1, with D perhaps TRBD1 or TRBD2 (5 bases each). V was pared by 6 bases and J by 8 bases, with 20 bases between. Germline assignment: CDR1 MDHEN and CDR2 SYDVKM. This CDR3 comprises 15 residues. The CDR3 protein is CASSRPGTLRDEQFF. The CDR3 coding sequence is TGTGCCAGCAGCCGCCCCGGGACCCTCCGGGATGAGCAGTTCTTC.

Ten or more counts support this clonotype. DNA of the CDR3: TGCAGTGCCAGCACAGGGAGGAGCTCCTACGAGCAGTACTTC. As protein: CSASTGRSSYEQYF. J is TRBJ2-7 and V is TRBV20-1; either TRBD1 or TRBD2 may supply D (6 bases each). This CDR3 has 14 residues. V dropped 6 bases and J dropped 0 bases, with 15 bases sitting between them. CDR1 is DFQATT and CDR2 is SNEGSKA in the germline V gene (reference sequence).

This clonotype has at least ten counts. The V call is TRBV20-1, the J call TRBJ2-1; tentative D call: TRBD1 (6 bases). The CDR3 spans 17 residues. Between the trimmed V and J ends, which lost 3 bases and 4 bases, there was a span of 22 bases. CDR1 is DFQATT, CDR2 SNEGSKA, per germline (reference sequence). The DNA for the CDR3 is TGCAGTGCTAGGTCCCCCCCAGGACAGCTAATTTACAATGAGCAGTTCTTC. It yields the protein CSARSPPGQLIYNEQFF.

In its sample, this clonotype was seen many times. J is TRBJ2-5 and V is TRBV28; unclear D gene. Trimming removed 6 bases at V and 3 bases at J, with 14 bases between. The CDR3 loop spans 14 amino acids. Germline CDR1 reads MDHEN; CDR2 reads SYDVKM. As DNA, the CDR3 is TGTGCCAGCAGCGGTCTAGAGCTTAAAGAGACCCAGTACTTC. Protein sequence: CASSGLELKETQYF.

This chain uses TRBV27 with TRBJ2-7, with 12 nucleotides matching TRBD2. V shed 11 bases and J 5 bases; nucleotides not matched to a gene: 7. CDR1 and CDR2 from the germline V gene are MNHEY and SMNVEV (reference sequence). The CDR3 runs to 13 residues. This CDR3 reads CAGRLAGDHEQYF. CDR3 in DNA: TGTGCCGGCCGACTAGCGGGAGACCACGAGCAGTACTTC.

This clonotype was seen more than once but under ten times. V and J are TRBV4-3 and TRBJ1-2, with 7 bases aligning to TRBD1. CDR1 and CDR2 from the germline V gene are LGHNA and YSLEER. The CDR3 is made up of 15 amino acids. The trim removed 2 bases at V and 8 bases at J, leaving 11 bases unmatched. The CDR3 DNA sequence: TGCGCCAGCAGCCAATGGACAGGAGTTGGGGGAGGCTACACCTTC. Translated: CASSQWTGVGGGYTF.

This clonotype was seen ten or more times. This chain connects TRBV20-1 to TRBJ2-4; the D gene is possibly TRBD2 (6 bases). The length of the CDR3 is 15 residues. V was shortened by 1 base and J by 3 bases, with 13 bases between the two germline ends. Germline-derived CDR1 and CDR2 are DFQATT and SNEGSKA (reference sequence). The CDR3 loop is CSARGAEGVKNIQYF. The CDR3 bases are TGCAGTGCTAGAGGTGCGGAGGGAGTCAAAAACATTCAGTACTTC.

This clonotype was picked up a small number of times. The rearrangement uses TRBV27 and TRBJ2-1; 14 bases line up with TRBD2. The CDR3 covers 15 residues. Germline V gene lookup returns CDR1 MNHEY and CDR2 SMNVEV (reference sequence). J gave up 8 bases and V 6 bases, and 6 bases lay outside the gene matches. CDR3 sequence: CASSFGTSGSYEQFF. The CDR3 DNA reads TGTGCCAGCAGCTTCGGGACTAGCGGGAGTTATGAGCAGTTCTTC.

Regarding this clonotype: This may arise from a read error, as a much more abundant clone is one base away. This chain connects TRBV7-3 to TRBJ2-1; no definite D call. Germline values: CDR1 SGHTA, CDR2 FQGTGA. The CDR3 is 13 residues long. V dropped 5 bases and J dropped 14 bases, with 19 bases sitting between them. The CDR3 protein is CASSLLLRRPKFF. CDR3 bases: TGTGCCAGCAGCCTCCTACTCCGACGGCCGAAGTTCTTC.

Many counts were recorded for this clonotype. The chain couples TRBV2 to TRBJ2-5; D remains ambiguous. The V and J ends lost 6 bases and 5 bases respectively, with 10 bases between them. The CDR3 loop spans 12 amino acids. Germline CDR1 is SNHLY and CDR2 is FYNNEI. CDR3 bases: TGTGCCAGCAGCCCTTCTCGGGAGACCCAGTACTTC. Protein: CASSPSRETQYF.

This clonotype was seen at least ten times. This sequence joins TRBV5-1 and TRBJ1-4, with 8 bases that match TRBD1. The CDR3 spans 16 residues. Germline V gene lookup returns CDR1 SGHRS and CDR2 YFSETQ. The V and J ends lost 3 bases and 4 bases, in that order; junction bases with no gene match: 8. CDR3 residues: CASSSLGDRSNEKLFF. CDR3 in DNA: TGCGCCAGCAGCTCCCTCGGGGACAGGAGTAATGAAAAACTGTTTTTT. Combining the CDR3 with reference TRBV5-1 and TRBJ1-4 gives the whole variable domain KAGVTQTPRYLIKTRGQQVTLSCSPISGHRSVSWYQQTPGQGLQFLFEYFSETQRNKGNFPGRFSGRQFSNSRSEMNVSTLELGDSALYLCASSSLGDRSNEKLFFGSGTQLSVL.

This clonotype showed up many times. V usage is TRBV5-1 and J usage is TRBJ1-6; the match to TRBD1 covers 8 bases. V lost 4 bases, J lost 6 bases, and 6 bases stayed unmatched. CDR3 length: 15 residues. Germline CDR1 SGHRS, CDR2 YFSETQ. The CDR3 sequence is CASSHRDRINSPLHF. The CDR3 bases are TGCGCCAGCAGCCACCGGGACAGGATTAATTCACCCCTCCACTTT. Variable domain in full (rest from reference TRBV5-1 and TRBJ1-6): KAGVTQTPRYLIKTRGQQVTLSCSPISGHRSVSWYQQTPGQGLQFLFEYFSETQRNKGNFPGRFSGRQFSNSRSEMNVSTLELGDSALYLCASSHRDRINSPLHFGNGTRLTVT.

This clonotype was counted ten times or more. The CDR3 DNA sequence: TGTGCCAGCAGTCTGGGACAGCGGGGGGCCTCGAACGAGCAGTACTTC. The encoded protein is CASSLGQRGASNEQYF. The chain uses TRBV12-3 or TRBV12-4 and TRBJ2-7; 9 bases are shared with TRBD2. The J segment lost 5 bases and the V segment lost 5 bases, leaving 13 bases of the junction unmatched. This CDR3 is built from 16 residues.